Listed here are 6 T cell receptor beta chains from one sample, sequenced in a study of blood T cell repertoires in COVID-19. Data came from immunoSEQ multiplex PCR; TCRdb stores just in-frame clones and leaves some out. The profile shows fewer than 200,000 clones, 83% of them singletons. The specimen was peripheral blood. These receptors were obtained from a human donor in a cohort sampled during active COVID-19.

CDR3 nucleotides: TGTGCCAGCAGTTTAGATTTCATTTACAATGAGCAGTTCTTC. It specifies CASSLDFIYNEQFF. The rearrangement links TRBV6-2 or TRBV6-3 to TRBJ2-1, with D uncertain. The V gene lost 4 bases and the J gene lost 4 bases, with 11 bases spanning the gap. The CDR3 has 14 residues. Germline V gene data show CDR1 as MNHEY and CDR2 as SVGEGT.

V is TRBV6-2 or TRBV6-3 and J is TRBJ1-2, with 9 positions matching TRBD1. With V trimmed by 5 bases and J by 7 bases, 5 bases remained unmatched. Germline CDR1 MNHEY, CDR2 SVGEGT. CDR3 length equals 13 residues. DNA for the CDR3: TGTGCCAGCAGTGGGACAGGGAGTGGTGGCTACACCTTC. As protein: CASSGTGSGGYTF.

This clone was counted a single time. The chain couples TRBV7-3 to TRBJ1-2; TRBD1 aligns across 9 bases. The CDR3 length is 15 residues. Germline V gene data show CDR1 as SGHTA and CDR2 as FQGTGA. J gave up 5 bases and V 8 bases, and 12 bases lay outside the gene matches. CDR3 DNA: TGTGCCAGCCGCCCAGGTGGGACAGGGAGTTATGGCTACACCTTC. As protein: CASRPGGTGSYGYTF.

The chain uses TRBV29-1 and TRBJ2-7; 10 nucleotides match TRBD2. The CDR3 consists of 13 residues. Germline CDR1 reads SQVTM; CDR2 reads ANQGSEA. V dropped 4 bases and J dropped 4; count of bases not matched to a gene: 4. The CDR3, as DNA: TGCAGCGTTGCACTAGCGGGATCGTACGAGCAGTACTTC. This codes for CSVALAGSYEQYF.

This chain uses TRBV5-6 with TRBJ2-7, with TRBD2 matching over 12 bases. After removal of 4 bases from V and 7 bases from J, the junction contained 21 bases not matched to a gene. In germline, CDR1 is SGHDT, CDR2 YYEEEE. The CDR3 totals 19 residues. This chain's CDR3 is CASSLKKLGSTSGSGEQYF. DNA of the CDR3: TGTGCCAGCAGCCTAAAAAAGTTGGGATCGACTAGCGGGAGCGGAGAGCAGTACTTC.

The chain carries TRBV6-5 and TRBJ2-7, with a weak D call TRBD1 (6 bases). Trimming shortened V by 5 bases and J by 5 bases, and 13 bases separated the two germline ends. Looked up from germline, CDR1 is MNHEY and CDR2 is SVGAGI. The length of the CDR3 is 13 residues. In DNA form, the CDR3 reads TGTGCCAGCAGTAACGCCCAGGGGAACGAGCAGTACTTC. The encoded protein is CASSNAQGNEQYF.